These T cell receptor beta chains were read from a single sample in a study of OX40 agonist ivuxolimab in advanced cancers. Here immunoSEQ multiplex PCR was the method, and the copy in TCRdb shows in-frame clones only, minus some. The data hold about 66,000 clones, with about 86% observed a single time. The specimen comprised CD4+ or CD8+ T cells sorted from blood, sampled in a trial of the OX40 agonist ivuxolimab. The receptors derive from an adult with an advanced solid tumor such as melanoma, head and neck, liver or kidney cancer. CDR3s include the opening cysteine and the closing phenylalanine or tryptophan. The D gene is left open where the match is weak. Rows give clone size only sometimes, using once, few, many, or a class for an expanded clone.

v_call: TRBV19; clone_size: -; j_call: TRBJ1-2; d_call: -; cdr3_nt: TGTGCCAGTAGTATGGGAAAACAGTCGGTATATGGCTACACCTTC; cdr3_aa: CASSMGKQSVYGYTF
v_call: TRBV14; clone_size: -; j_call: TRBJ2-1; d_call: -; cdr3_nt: TGTGCCAGCAGCCGCTTCGGTCTGCAGAGCTCCTACAATGAGCAGTTCTTC; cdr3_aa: CASSRFGLQSSYNEQFF
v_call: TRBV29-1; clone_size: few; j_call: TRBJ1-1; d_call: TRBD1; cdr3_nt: TGCAGCGTTGGACAGGGCCTGGGCACTGAAGCTTTCTTT; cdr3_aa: CSVGQGLGTEAFF
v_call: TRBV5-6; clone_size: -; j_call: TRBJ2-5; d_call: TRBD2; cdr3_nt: TGTGCCAGCAGCGAACTAGCGGGGTTGGAGACCCAGTACTTC; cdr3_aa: CASSELAGLETQYF
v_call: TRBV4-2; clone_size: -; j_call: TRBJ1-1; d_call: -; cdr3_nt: TGTGCCAGCAGCCAAGATCTGGGACAAGGAGGGACGGAAGCTTTCTTT; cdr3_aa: CASSQDLGQGGTEAFF
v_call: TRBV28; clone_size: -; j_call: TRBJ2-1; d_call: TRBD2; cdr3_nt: TGTGCCAGCAGTTTAGGGGGACTAGTCAATGAGCAGTTCTTC; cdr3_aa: CASSLGGLVNEQFF
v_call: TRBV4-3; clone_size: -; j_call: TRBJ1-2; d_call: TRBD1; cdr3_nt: TGCGCCAGCAGCCAGGAGGGACAGGTAGCTAACTATGGCTACACCTTC; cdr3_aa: CASSQEGQVANYGYTF
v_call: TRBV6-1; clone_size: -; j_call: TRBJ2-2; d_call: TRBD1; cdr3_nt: TGTGCCAGCAGGGACAGGGGGCTCGGGGAGCTGTTTTTT; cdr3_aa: CASRDRGLGELFF
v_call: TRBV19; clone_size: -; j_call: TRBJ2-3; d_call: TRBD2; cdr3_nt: TGTGCCAGTAGTATAGATCCGGGACTAGTGACAGATACGCAGTATTTT; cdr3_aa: CASSIDPGLVTDTQYF
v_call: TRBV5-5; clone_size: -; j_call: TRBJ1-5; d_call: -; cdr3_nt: TGTGCCAGCAGCTTGTTGACTCTCGGGGGGCCCCAGCATTTT; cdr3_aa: CASSLLTLGGPQHF
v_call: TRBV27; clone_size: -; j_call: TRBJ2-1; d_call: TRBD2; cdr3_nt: TGTGCCAGCAGCTGGCGGGGGAACTACAATGAGCAGTTCTTC; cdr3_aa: CASSWRGNYNEQFF
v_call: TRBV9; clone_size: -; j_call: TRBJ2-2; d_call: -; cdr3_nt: TGTGCCAGCAGTAGGCCCCAGGGGCCCTTTCCTAGCGGGGAGCTGTTTTTT; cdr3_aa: CASSRPQGPFPSGELFF
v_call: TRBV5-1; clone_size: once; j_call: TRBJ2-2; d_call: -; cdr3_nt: TGCGCCAGCAGCTTGGAGCAGGGGTCGAACACCGGGGAGCTGTTTTTT; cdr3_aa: CASSLEQGSNTGELFF
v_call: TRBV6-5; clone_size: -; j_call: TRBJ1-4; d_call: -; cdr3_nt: TGTGCCAGCAGTGACAGTGGTGCAAGGGAAAAACTGTTTTTT; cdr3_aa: CASSDSGAREKLFF
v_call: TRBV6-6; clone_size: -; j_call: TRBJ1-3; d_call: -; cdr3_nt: TGTGCCAGCAGTTACGACAGTCTGGGAAACACCATATATTTT; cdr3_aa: CASSYDSLGNTIYF
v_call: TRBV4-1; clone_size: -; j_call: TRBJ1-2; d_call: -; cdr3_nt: TGCGCCAGCAGCCTAGCAGGACCGAAATTCTATGGCTACACCTTC; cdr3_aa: CASSLAGPKFYGYTF
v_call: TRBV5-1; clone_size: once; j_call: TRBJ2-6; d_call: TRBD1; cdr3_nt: TGCGCCAGCAGCTACGGACAGGGGGCGCCGAGCTCTGGGGCCAACGTCCTGACTTTC; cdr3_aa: CASSYGQGAPSSGANVLTF
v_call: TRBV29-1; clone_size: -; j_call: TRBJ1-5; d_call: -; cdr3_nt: TGCAGCGTTGTGGCAGGGGCCAGGGGGCCCCAGCATTTT; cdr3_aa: CSVVAGARGPQHF
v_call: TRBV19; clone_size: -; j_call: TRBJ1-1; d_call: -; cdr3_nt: TGTGCCAGTAGTCGCCCGGGACTTCCCATGAACACTGAAGCTTTCTTT; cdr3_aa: CASSRPGLPMNTEAFF
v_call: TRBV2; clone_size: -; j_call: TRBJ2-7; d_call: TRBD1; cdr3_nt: TGTGCCAGCCGGGACAGGGTATTATACGAGCAGTACTTC; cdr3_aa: CASRDRVLYEQYF
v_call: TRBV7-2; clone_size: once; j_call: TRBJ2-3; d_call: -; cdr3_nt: TGTGCCAGCAGCTCTAGCACAGATACGCAGTATTTT; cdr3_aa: CASSSSTDTQYF
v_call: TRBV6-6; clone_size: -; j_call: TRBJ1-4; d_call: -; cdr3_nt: TGTGCCAGCAGTTACTCGGGCATGAACGAAAAACTGTTTTTT; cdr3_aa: CASSYSGMNEKLFF
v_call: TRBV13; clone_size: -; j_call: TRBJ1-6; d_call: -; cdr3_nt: TGTGCCAGCAGAGGCCGGGAGTCGGATTCACCCCTCCACTTT; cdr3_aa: CASRGRESDSPLHF
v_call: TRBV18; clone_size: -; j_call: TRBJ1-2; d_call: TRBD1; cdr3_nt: TGTGCCAGCTCACCAGACGACAGGGATGGCTACACCTTC; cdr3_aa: CASSPDDRDGYTF
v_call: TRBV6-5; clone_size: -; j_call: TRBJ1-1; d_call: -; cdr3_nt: TGTGCCAGTCGGGAAGGGGGGACTGAAGCTTTCTTT; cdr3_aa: CASREGGTEAFF
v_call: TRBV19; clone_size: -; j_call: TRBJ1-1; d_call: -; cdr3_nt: TGTGCCAGTAGTATAACGGTGAACACTGAAGCTTTCTTT; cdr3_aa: CASSITVNTEAFF
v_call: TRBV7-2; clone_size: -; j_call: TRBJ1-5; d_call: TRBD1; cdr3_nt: TGTGCCAGCAGCTTAGAGGGGGCGGGGAGGCCCCAGCATTTT; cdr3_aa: CASSLEGAGRPQHF
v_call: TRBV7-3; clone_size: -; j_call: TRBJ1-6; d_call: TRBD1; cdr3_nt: TGTGCCAGCAGCTTAGCGGGACAGTATAATTCACCCCTCCACTTT; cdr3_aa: CASSLAGQYNSPLHF
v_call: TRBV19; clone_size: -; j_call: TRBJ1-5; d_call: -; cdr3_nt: TGTGCCAGTAGTACCGTAGACCGTCAGCCCCAGCATTTT; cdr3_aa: CASSTVDRQPQHF
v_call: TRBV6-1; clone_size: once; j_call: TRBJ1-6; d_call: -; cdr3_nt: TGTGCCAGCATCAGGAATAATAATTCACCCCTCCACTTT; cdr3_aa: CASIRNNNSPLHF
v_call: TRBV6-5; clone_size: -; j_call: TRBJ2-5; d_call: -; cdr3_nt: TGTGCCAGCAGTATGGGTACGGGGGAGACCCAGTACTTC; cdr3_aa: CASSMGTGETQYF
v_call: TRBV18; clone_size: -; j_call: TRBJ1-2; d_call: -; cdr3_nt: TGTGCCAGCTCACCTGCAGGACGGACCAATAACTATGGCTACACCTTC; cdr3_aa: CASSPAGRTNNYGYTF
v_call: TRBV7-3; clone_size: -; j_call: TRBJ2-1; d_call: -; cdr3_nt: TGTGCCAGCAGCGGCGGGACAAACCTCCACAATGAGCAGTTCTTC; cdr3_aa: CASSGGTNLHNEQFF
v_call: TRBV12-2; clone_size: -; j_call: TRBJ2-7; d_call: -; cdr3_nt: TGTGCAAGTCGCCCGGAAGGTCCGGCTAGCGGGGGTGTGGACTACTACGAGCAGTACTTC; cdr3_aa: CASRPEGPASGGVDYYEQYF